Following are 29 T cell receptor beta chains from one sample sequenced in a study of T cell responses to AZD1222 COVID-19 vaccine. Profiled with immunoSEQ multiplex PCR; TCRdb holds only in-frame clones, not every one. The sample consists of 35,000 to 50,000 clones, approximately 88% of them appearing once. This specimen was peripheral blood, taken 28 days after the second AZD1222 dose. The origin of the receptors is an adult who received the AZD1222 COVID-19 vaccine.

J is TRBJ1-1 and V is TRBV5-1; 9 bases align to TRBD1. CDR3 size: 15 residues. Germline lookup yields CDR1 SGHRS and CDR2 YFSETQ. Trimming at V came to 0 bases and at J to 1 base, leaving 1 base not matched to a gene. The CDR3 reads CASSLAGQGNTEAFF. The CDR3 DNA follows: TGCGCCAGCAGCTTGGCGGGACAGGGGAACACTGAAGCTTTCTTT.

This rearrangement joins TRBV7-2 to TRBJ2-7; tentatively, D is TRBD1 or TRBD2 (5 bases each). The CDR3 is 14 residues long. The germline CDR1 and CDR2 sequences are SGHTA and FQGNSA. With 7 bases removed from V and 0 bases from J, the gap between germline ends came to 13 bases. This chain's CDR3 is CASNTGTVSYEQYF. CDR3 DNA: TGTGCCAGCAACACCGGGACGGTCTCCTACGAGCAGTACTTC.

The rearrangement links TRBV5-1 to TRBJ1-2; TRBD1 matches 12 bases. Per germline, CDR1 SGHRS and CDR2 YFSETQ. This CDR3 comprises 17 residues. The V segment lost 4 bases and the J segment 5 bases; nucleotides outside the gene matches: 12. The CDR3 DNA is TGCGCCAGCAGCCGGGGGACAGGGGGCCGAGTAGAATATGGCTACACCTTC. Protein: CASSRGTGGRVEYGYTF.

The V gene is TRBV2, the J gene TRBJ2-1; D might be TRBD2 (5 bases). This CDR3 spans 16 amino acids. Trimming shortened V by 0 bases and J by 0 bases, and 9 bases separated the two germline ends. Per germline, CDR1 SNHLY and CDR2 FYNNEI. In nucleotides, the CDR3 is TGTGCCAGCAGTGAAGCACGAGGGAACTCCTACAATGAGCAGTTCTTC. As protein: CASSEARGNSYNEQFF.

The chain is built from TRBV11-2 and TRBJ1-1, with D uncertain. Germline CDR1 SGHAT, CDR2 FQNNGV. Deletions cut 2 bases from V and 5 bases from J, with 12 bases between. The CDR3 sequence is 14 residues long. CDR3 region: CASSLNRGETEAFF. The CDR3 DNA is TGTGCCAGCAGCTTAAATCGGGGAGAAACTGAAGCTTTCTTT.

V usage is TRBV19 and J usage is TRBJ1-1; no clear D. The V gene's germline CDR1 is LNHDA and CDR2 SQIVND (reference sequence). V dropped 1 base and J dropped 1 base, with 10 bases sitting between them. The CDR3 loop spans 15 amino acids. CDR3 loop: CASSIAGYSNTEAFF. CDR3 DNA sequence: TGTGCCAGTAGTATAGCAGGATACTCGAACACTGAAGCTTTCTTT.

The rearrangement joins TRBV27 to TRBJ1-5, with D perhaps TRBD1 (5 bases). The CDR3 consists of 14 residues. CDR1 and CDR2 from the germline V gene are MNHEY and SMNVEV (reference sequence). The germline V and J ends were trimmed by 6 bases and 4 bases, with 13 bases remaining between them. The CDR3 is CASRSLTANQPQHF. CDR3 sequence (DNA): TGTGCCAGCAGATCCTTGACAGCAAATCAGCCCCAGCATTTT.

The J gene is TRBJ1-5, the V gene TRBV3-1 (or the pseudogene TRBV3-2); D is uncertain. Germline loops: CDR1 LGHDT, CDR2 YNNKEL (reference sequence). CDR3 length: 13 residues. The ends were cut back, 0 bases at V and 5 bases at J, with 5 bases in the middle. The CDR3 loop is CASSQDPDQPQHF. The CDR3 coding sequence is TGTGCCAGCAGCCAAGATCCCGATCAGCCCCAGCATTTT.

CDR3 bases: TGCGCCAGCAGCGCGGAGGGGAGGAACACCGGGGAGCTGTTTTTT. This codes for CASSAEGRNTGELFF. This chain uses TRBV5-1 with TRBJ2-2, with D possibly being TRBD2 (6 bases). V was cut by 4 bases and J by 1 base, with 11 bases left in between. The CDR3 extends over 15 amino acids. Germline V CDR1 and CDR2: SGHRS, YFSETQ. The full variable domain, rest sourced from reference TRBV5-1 and TRBJ2-2, is KAGVTQTPRYLIKTRGQQVTLSCSPISGHRSVSWYQQTPGQGLQFLFEYFSETQRNKGNFPGRFSGRQFSNSRSEMNVSTLELGDSALYLCASSAEGRNTGELFFGEGSRLTVL.

V is TRBV3-1 (or the pseudogene TRBV3-2) and J is TRBJ1-4; D unclear. Germline V lookup: CDR1 LGHDT, CDR2 YNNKEL (reference sequence). Between the trimmed V and J ends, which lost 7 bases and 10 bases, there was a span of 16 bases. CDR3 length: 13 amino acids. The CDR3 spells CASKAGSWGKLFF. For the CDR3, the DNA is TGTGCCAGCAAGGCTGGTAGTTGGGGAAAACTGTTTTTT.

Comment on this clone: The junction departs from the called germline gene at one end, perhaps through a read error. The rearrangement links TRBV3-1 (or the pseudogene TRBV3-2) to TRBJ1-2; tentative D call: TRBD1 (5 bases). This CDR3 has 12 residues. Germline V gene sequence: CDR1 LGHDT, CDR2 YNNKEL (reference sequence). In DNA form, the CDR3 reads TGTGCCAGCAGTCAAGCGGGGGTTGGCTACACCTTC. This sequence encodes CASSQAGVGYTF.

The chain carries TRBV2 and TRBJ2-1, with 12 bases matching TRBD2. The CDR3 totals 16 residues. The V segment lost 4 bases and the J segment 7 bases; nucleotides outside the gene matches: 8. Germline CDR1 reads SNHLY; CDR2 reads FYNNEI. In DNA, the CDR3 is TGTGCCAGCAGTGGTAGGACTAGCGGGATTGGGAATGAGCAGTTCTTC. Its protein is CASSGRTSGIGNEQFF. Full variable domain (rest looked up from reference TRBV2 and TRBJ2-1): EPEVTQTPSHQVTQMGQEVILRCVPISNHLYFYWYRQILGQKVEFLVSFYNNEISEKSEIFDDQFSVERPDGSNFTLKIRSTKLEDSAMYFCASSGRTSGIGNEQFFGPGTRLTVL.

This chain connects TRBV7-9 to TRBJ1-2; D unresolved. V shed 0 bases and J shed 7 bases, with 9 bases lying between them. Germline V lookup: CDR1 SEHNR, CDR2 FQNEAQ (reference sequence). This CDR3 contains 13 residues. The CDR3 DNA follows: TGTGCCAGCAGCTTAGCGGCGGGCTTTGGCTACACCTTC. This translates into CASSLAAGFGYTF.

The CDR3 DNA follows: TGTGCCAGCAGCTTTAGGAGGGGGGGGGAAGCTAACTATGGCTACACCTTC. The encoded protein is CASSFRRGGEANYGYTF. The J gene is TRBJ1-2, the V gene TRBV5-4; TRBD1 is a possible D gene (6 bases). This CDR3 spans 17 amino acids. Germline V gene data show CDR1 as SGHNT and CDR2 as YYREEE (reference sequence). Trimming left V 2 bases short and J 0 bases short, with 17 bases between.

The chain recombines TRBV20-1 with TRBJ2-7; possibly TRBD1 for D (5 bases). The CDR3 spans 11 residues. Trimming left V 2 bases short and J 6 bases short, with 8 bases between. Germline V gene data show CDR1 as DFQATT and CDR2 as SNEGSKA (reference sequence). The CDR3 nucleotides read TGCAGTGCTAGAAAAGGGGCCGAGCAGTACTTC. Its protein product is CSARKGAEQYF.

V gene TRBV7-9 combines with J gene TRBJ1-2; unclear D gene. Germline V gene sequence: CDR1 SEHNR, CDR2 FQNEAQ (reference sequence). Trimming shortened V by 11 bases and J by 8 bases, and 15 bases separated the two germline ends. This CDR3 is built from 11 residues. The CDR3 is CASTRVEGYTF. CDR3 nucleotide sequence: TGTGCCTCGACTAGGGTAGAGGGCTACACCTTC. The whole variable domain, remainder taken from reference TRBV7-9 and TRBJ1-2, is DTGVSQNPRHKITKRGQNVTFRCDPISEHNRLYWYRQTLGQGPEFLTYFQNEAQLEKSRLLSDRFSAERPKGSFSTLEIQRTEQGDSAMYLCASTRVEGYTFGSGTRLTVV.

This clone has only one observation. This sequence joins TRBV5-1 and TRBJ1-5; a weak D match, TRBD1 (5 bases). CDR3 size: 13 residues. Germline CDR1 SGHRS, CDR2 YFSETQ. V was shortened by 0 bases and J by 6 bases, with 7 bases between the two germline ends. DNA of the CDR3: TGCGCCAGCAGCTTGGGCCAGGGTCAGCCCCAGCATTTT. Amino acids: CASSLGQGQPQHF.

The chain carries TRBV12-3 or TRBV12-4 and TRBJ1-2; D is possibly TRBD1 (6 bases). The CDR3 covers 12 residues. V lost 10 bases and J 1 base, leaving 10 bases between the germline ends. The CDR3 sequence: CATQGNNYGYTF. DNA of the CDR3: TGTGCCACCCAGGGGAATAACTATGGCTACACCTTC.

The chain couples TRBV6-5 to TRBJ2-1; 9 bases align to TRBD2. Per germline, CDR1 MNHEY and CDR2 SVGAGI. The CDR3 extends over 12 amino acids. The junction had 9 bases not matched to a gene; V was cut back by 6 bases and J by 15 bases. CDR3 sequence (DNA): TGTGCCAGCAGCCCGGGACTAGCCCTAACGTTCTTC. This gives the protein CASSPGLALTFF.

The gene calls are TRBV5-8 and TRBJ2-3; D gene uncertain. CDR1 is SGHTS, CDR2 YDEGEE, per germline. This CDR3 is 15 amino acids long. Trimming removed 5 bases from V and 1 base from J, with 14 bases in between. The CDR3 protein is CASSSLLGGTDTQYF. In DNA, the CDR3 is TGTGCCAGCAGTTCACTGTTGGGCGGCACAGATACGCAGTATTTT.

The chain links TRBV3-1 (or the pseudogene TRBV3-2) to TRBJ2-5; TRBD2 agrees at 7 bases. The germline CDR1 and CDR2 sequences are LGHDT and YNNKEL (reference sequence). This CDR3 contains 13 residues. V was clipped by 8 bases and J by 5 bases; unmatched bases: 8. CDR3 in DNA: TGTGCCAGCGTCGCGGGAGTAACGGAGACCCAGTACTTC. This encodes CASVAGVTETQYF.

V and J are TRBV2 and TRBJ2-1; no reliable D call. This CDR3 is 14 amino acids long. The V and J ends lost 5 bases and 8 bases respectively, with 16 bases between them. CDR1 and CDR2 from the germline V gene are SNHLY and FYNNEI. CDR3 loop: CASSPGLTRDEQFF. The CDR3, as DNA: TGTGCCAGCAGTCCAGGCTTGACACGGGATGAGCAGTTCTTC. Full variable domain (outside the CDR3, taken from reference TRBV2 and TRBJ2-1): EPEVTQTPSHQVTQMGQEVILRCVPISNHLYFYWYRQILGQKVEFLVSFYNNEISEKSEIFDDQFSVERPDGSNFTLKIRSTKLEDSAMYFCASSPGLTRDEQFFGPGTRLTVL.

This clone has only a few counts. This sequence joins TRBV18 and TRBJ2-3; the match to TRBD2 covers 7 bases. The CDR3 totals 14 residues. Germline assignment: CDR1 KGHSH and CDR2 LQKENI. With 4 bases clipped from V and 4 bases from J, the junction kept 5 bases outside the gene matches. In nucleotides, the CDR3 is TGTGCCAGCTCACGGCGGGAGCTCGCAGATACGCAGTATTTT. Translation gives CASSRRELADTQYF.

The V and J genes are TRBV27 and TRBJ1-3; maybe TRBD1 (5 bases). The germline V gene has CDR1 MNHEY and CDR2 SMNVEV (reference sequence). The V gene lost 2 bases and the J gene lost 0 bases, with 8 bases spanning the gap. CDR3 size: 15 residues. DNA of the CDR3: TGTGCCAGCAGTTTACAGGGCCCCTCTGGAAACACCATATATTTT. Protein: CASSLQGPSGNTIYF.

The chain has TRBV27 and TRBJ2-3; 14 positions match TRBD2. This CDR3 is built from 21 residues. CDR1 and CDR2 (germline): MNHEY, SMNVEV (reference sequence). V lost 6 bases, J lost 2 bases, and 19 bases stayed unmatched. Here the CDR3 DNA reads TGTGCCAGCAGGCGCGGCATGACCGGGACTAGCGGGAGAGACTTCACAGATACGCAGTATTTT. Translating gives CASRRGMTGTSGRDFTDTQYF.

This chain links TRBV5-4 with TRBJ2-7; 9 nucleotides agree with TRBD2. The ends lost 0 bases at V and 4 bases at J; junction bases unmatched: 11. The CDR3 runs 17 residues. Per germline, CDR1 SGHNT and CDR2 YYREEE (reference sequence). Here the CDR3 reads CASSLASTSGYYYEQYF. Written as DNA, the CDR3 is TGTGCCAGCAGCTTGGCTTCGACTAGCGGATATTATTACGAGCAGTACTTC.

This clone was seen a single time. The chain couples TRBV7-9 to TRBJ1-1, with unresolved D. The germline V and J ends were trimmed by 1 base and 8 bases, with 14 bases remaining between them. Germline CDR1 is SEHNR and CDR2 is FQNEAQ (reference sequence). The CDR3 extends over 14 amino acids. The CDR3 bases are TGTGCCAGCAGCTTAGAATCGGCCCGGCGCGAAGCTTTCTTT. Amino acid sequence: CASSLESARREAFF. Complete variable domain (other parts from reference TRBV7-9 and TRBJ1-1): DTGVSQNPRHKITKRGQNVTFRCDPISEHNRLYWYRQTLGQGPEFLTYFQNEAQLEKSRLLSDRFSAERPKGSFSTLEIQRTEQGDSAMYLCASSLESARREAFFGQGTRLTVV.

J is TRBJ2-5 and V is TRBV19; D is undetermined. This CDR3 is built from 14 residues. Looked up from germline, CDR1 is LNHDA and CDR2 is SQIVND (reference sequence). V lost 3 bases, J lost 5 bases, and 13 bases lay in between. CDR3 amino acids: CASSMVGMGETQYF. The CDR3 DNA follows: TGTGCCAGTAGTATGGTGGGGATGGGGGAGACCCAGTACTTC. Variable domain in full (rest from reference TRBV19 and TRBJ2-5): DGGITQSPKYLFRKEGQNVTLSCEQNLNHDAMYWYRQDPGQGLRLIYYSQIVNDFQKGDIAEGYSVSREKKESFPLTVTSAQKNPTAFYLCASSMVGMGETQYFGPGTRLLVL.

J is TRBJ2-5 and V is TRBV3-1 (or the pseudogene TRBV3-2), with D unresolved. Trimming took off 3 bases at V and 2 bases at J, with 7 bases between the two ends. This CDR3 spans 13 amino acids. Looked up from germline, CDR1 is LGHDT and CDR2 is YNNKEL (reference sequence). Here the CDR3 DNA reads TGTGCCAGCAGCCAGCGGATACAAGAGACCCAGTACTTC. The encoded protein is CASSQRIQETQYF.